This T cell receptor beta chain was documented in a study of blood T cell repertoires in COVID-19 (dated by TCRdb to about 2020). Regarding the complete study: Samples covering the acute and convalescent phases of COVID-19 were provided by collaborators in the United States, Italy and Spain. The sample metadata nearly always contained a de-identified subject ID, COVID-19 status, age in years and sex. Where available, HLA class I and class II types were taken from metadata supplied by the sample provider and were not determined by assay-based typing. The repertoires were released in a freely available public database intended as a resource for research on the immune response to SARS-CoV-2. The prospective study material was composed of cDNA or gDNA derived from T cells, B-cell-depleted T cells, or PBMCs. The dataset comprised deeply sampled blood TCRbeta repertoires from subjects exposed to, actively infected with, or recovered from COVID-19. Samples came from the ongoing ImmuneRACE study (first 160 participants) plus 1,254 subjects from 6 global collaborators. What the work shows at the level of the full study, not this receptor alone: How much clinical and demographic metadata was included differed by source and by participant, and the metadata was provided uncurated.

This clone was detected a few times. Its antigen has not been determined. Base-call qualities are not available, and no considerably larger clone is one nucleotide away. The immunoSEQ Assay, a bias-controlled multiplex PCR, was used to amplify TCRbeta CDR3 regions from genomic DNA. Per the source publication's procedure: Within the assay, amplification of reference gene primers was used to estimate how many nucleated cells each sample contained. To quantify the absolute abundance of each unique TCRbeta CDR3 rearrangement, sequence reads were collapsed and filtered. For each sample, productive Simpson clonality was calculated as the square root of Simpson's diversity index over productive rearrangements. Held by TCRdb, this immuneACCESS table contains in-frame sequences only and omits some clones. Under half of the omission traces to an unresolved V gene where checked; the cause of the rest is unknown. V, J and clone size are taken as reported in that table, and D and trimming were inferred from the DNA itself. The sample table holds a few hundred thousand clones, of which approximately 90% were seen once. Approximately 4% of the sample goes to the ten largest clones.

The collaborating institutions used their own protocols to collect whole blood in K2EDTA tubes. For TCRbeta analysis, collaborators shipped samples as frozen whole blood, isolated PBMCs, or DNA extracted from either of those sample types. The CDR3 has 16 amino acids, counting the end cysteine and phenylalanine. Here the CDR3 DNA is all that survives: 48 bases in frame from base 1. The germline V gene yields SNHLY for CDR1 and FYNNEI for CDR2. V has 4 bases trimmed and J has 2 bases trimmed; junction bases matching no gene number 7. Recombination joined TRBV2 with TRBJ1-4; 7 of the junction bases match TRBD1. This sequence was found in a man aged 18 to 35 with active or convalescent COVID-19. The sample was peripheral blood. The nucleotides read TGTGCCAGCAGTGTATTAGGGGGCATGACTAATGAAAAACTGTTTTTT. Protein translation: CASSVLGGMTNEKLFF.